A single sample is the source of the 17 T cell receptor beta chains below, sequenced in a study of tumor-infiltrating lymphocytes in primary liver carcinoma. Total RNA amounting to 500 ng was the source from which TCR beta cDNA was made with a constant-region primer. TCR beta libraries came from three nested multiplex PCR rounds using slightly modified ARM-PCR. TRBV1-TRBV30 forward primers and a C-beta reverse primer were used in the first two PCR rounds, which each ran for ten to eleven cycles. A single record per CDR3 protein comes from TCRdb applying MiXCR to the multiplex PCR reads. The sample lists about 310,000 distinct CDR3 sequences, roughly two thirds occurring once. Germline DNA was also extracted, while the blood RNA originated from unsorted whole blood. Sequenced material: peripheral blood. These receptors were taken from a middle-aged man with primary liver carcinoma and hepatitis B virus infection.

The gene calls are TRBV7-8 and TRBJ1-2; D is ambiguous. The germline V and J ends were trimmed by 0 bases and 2 bases, with 7 bases remaining between them. CDR3 length: 14 residues. In germline, CDR1 is SGHVS, CDR2 FQNEAQ. The CDR3 is CASSLAGKNYGYTF. The CDR3 DNA is TGTGCCAGCAGCTTAGCTGGGAAGAACTATGGCTACACCTTC.

Remarks on this clonotype: A much more abundant neighbour one base away suggests this may be a read error. The rearrangement uses TRBV4-2 and TRBJ2-7, with D unresolved. The CDR3 runs to 15 residues. The germline V gene encodes CDR1 LGHNA and CDR2 YNFKEQ. CDR3 loop: CASSQVSENSYEEYF. The CDR3, as DNA: TGTGCCAGCAGCCAAGTAAGCGAGAACTCCTACGAGGAGTACTTC.

About this clonotype: The junction departs from germline at one end; a sequencing error may be responsible. The chain combines TRBV29-1 with TRBJ1-1; unclear D gene. The germline CDR1 and CDR2 sequences are SQVTM and ANQGSEA. CDR3 length equals 13 residues. CDR3 amino acids: CIVDPPGFTEAFF. In nucleotides, the CDR3 is TGCATCGTTGATCCACCAGGTTTCACTGAAGCTTTCTTT.

This rearrangement joins TRBV5-1 to TRBJ2-1; 13 nucleotides agree with TRBD2. CDR1 and CDR2 from the germline V gene are SGHRS and YFSETQ. With V trimmed by 3 bases and J by 7 bases, 7 bases remained unmatched. This CDR3 is built from 16 residues. The DNA for the CDR3 is TGCGCCAGCAGCTCGGCCACTAGCGGGAGGGGAAATGAGCAGTTCTTC. This gives the protein CASSSATSGRGNEQFF.

About this clonotype itself: Since no conserved phenylalanine or tryptophan closes the CDR3, a read error is the likely cause. This chain links TRBV9 with TRBJ2-7; maybe TRBD2 (5 bases). Looked up from germline, CDR1 is SGDLS and CDR2 is YYNGEE. CDR3 size: 14 residues. This CDR3 is CASSPRLADRGQYS. The CDR3 DNA sequence: TGCGCCAGCAGCCCCCGGTTGGCTGATCGGGGGCAGTACTCC.

Here the CDR3 reads CASSEAGADTQYF. In nucleotides, the CDR3 is TGTGCCAGCAGCGAAGCGGGAGCTGATACGCAGTATTTT. The J gene is TRBJ2-3, the V gene TRBV11-2; TRBD2 matches at 8 bases. Germline V gene sequence: CDR1 SGHAT, CDR2 FQNNGV. The CDR3 spans 13 residues. Trimming took 5 bases from V and 6 from J; bases not matched to a gene: 4.

This clonotype was seen once. The junction shows a germline mismatch at one end, possibly a read error. The chain couples TRBV11-3 to TRBJ2-2; D assignment may be TRBD1 or TRBD2 (5 bases each). Germline V gene lookup returns CDR1 SGHNT and CDR2 YENEEA. The length of the CDR3 is 15 residues. DNA of the CDR3: TGTGCCAGCAGCCCCCGGACACAAAACACCGGGGAGCTGCTTTTT. Amino acids: CASSPRTQNTGELLF.

Worth noting for this clonotype: The junction does not match germline at one end; this may be a read error. The V gene is TRBV6-2 or TRBV6-3, the J gene TRBJ2-2; TRBD1 is a possible D gene (5 bases). CDR3 length equals 14 residues. Germline V CDR1 and CDR2: MNHEY, SVGEGT. The CDR3 sequence is CVNSLRLDTGELFF. The DNA of the CDR3 is TGTGTCAACAGTTTACGATTGGACACTGGGGAGCTGTTTTTT.

This clonotype has only one observation. This chain links TRBV28 with TRBJ1-5, with TRBD1 matching 8 bases. V dropped 6 bases and J dropped 6; count of bases not matched to a gene: 10. Germline-derived CDR1 and CDR2 are MDHEN and SYDVKM. This CDR3 contains 15 residues. CDR3 residues: CASRPTGGRGQPQHF. Here the CDR3 DNA reads TGTGCCAGCAGACCCACAGGGGGACGGGGTCAGCCCCAGCATTTT.

As to this clonotype: Compared with germline, one end of the junction differs, possibly owing to a read error. The chain uses TRBV4-1 and TRBJ2-1; TRBD2 matches at 10 bases. Germline-derived CDR1 and CDR2 are MGHRA and YSYEKL. This CDR3 is 17 amino acids long. CDR3 sequence: CASSQVNIAGGGNEQFF. CDR3 sequence (DNA): TGCGCCAGCAGCCAGGTTAACATAGCGGGAGGAGGGAATGAGCAATTCTTC.

This clonotype was found a few times. One base away lies a much larger clone, so this may be a sequencing read error. The rearrangement links TRBV29-1 to TRBJ2-4; the D is unclear. CDR3 length: 12 residues. Germline V gives CDR1 SQVTM, CDR2 ANQGSEA. V was clipped by 4 bases and J by 8 bases, with 12 bases between them. This chain's CDR3 is CSVGVKADIQYF. The CDR3 coding sequence is TGCAGCGTTGGTGTCAAGGCGGACATTCAGTACTTC.

On this clonotype itself: A single base separates this from a much larger clone, so it may be a read error. The chain joins TRBV5-4 to TRBJ1-4; D is unclear. This CDR3 is built from 13 residues. The germline CDR1 and CDR2 sequences are SGHNT and YYREEE (reference sequence). V was pared by 0 bases and J by 8 bases, with 8 bases between. The CDR3 protein is CASSLEAREKLFF. The CDR3 bases are TGTGCCAGCAGCTTGGAGGCGAGGGAAAAACTGTTTTTT.

To note about this clonotype: Just one base apart from a much larger clone, this may be a read error. V is TRBV6-1 and J is TRBJ2-3; maybe TRBD2 (6 bases). From germline, CDR1 is MNHNS and CDR2 SASEGT. This CDR3 is built from 16 residues. The V end lost 7 bases, the J end lost 6 bases, and 23 bases lay between the germline ends. For the CDR3, the DNA is TGTGCCAGCACCAAGGCTAGCGTCAGAGCGTTGGATACGCAGTATTTT. Its protein product is CASTKASVRALDTQYF.

This clonotype has a count of ten or more. The chain combines TRBV4-3 with TRBJ1-1; tentative D call: TRBD1 (5 bases). This CDR3 comprises 13 residues. With 5 bases removed from V and 10 bases from J, the gap between germline ends came to 17 bases. The germline gives CDR1 LGHNA, CDR2 YSLEER. The CDR3 is CASSDGTHGGAFF. The CDR3 nucleotides read TGCGCCAGCAGCGACGGGACGCATGGTGGAGCTTTCTTT.

As concerns this clonotype: This may arise from a read error, as a much more abundant clone is one base away. V is TRBV7-8 and J is TRBJ2-1; 11 positions agree with TRBD2. J lost 11 bases, V lost 4 bases, and 7 bases had no gene match. Germline V CDR1 and CDR2: SGHVS, FQNEAQ. The CDR3 runs to 14 residues. The CDR3 nucleotides are TGTGCCAGCAGCTATAGCGGGAGGGACGGTAAGCAGTTCTTC. Its translation is CASSYSGRDGKQFF.

The chain has TRBV11-2 and TRBJ2-5, with a tentative D call TRBD2 (6 bases). This CDR3 is built from 15 residues. Germline V gene lookup returns CDR1 SGHAT and CDR2 FQNNGV. V was trimmed by 4 bases and J by 12 bases, leaving 24 bases between them. CDR3 in amino acids: CASSSQGRSEETKYF. The CDR3 DNA is TGTGCCAGCAGCTCACAAGGGAGGTCGGAAGAGACTAAGTACTTC.

In the case of this clonotype: One end of the junction varies from germline; a read error may be responsible. The rearrangement uses TRBV11-2 and TRBJ2-2, with D possibly TRBD2 on 6 matching bases. This CDR3 contains 16 residues. The germline V gene encodes CDR1 SGHAT and CDR2 FQNNGV. DNA for the CDR3: TGTGCCAGTAGCTTAGCATCTGGGCTAGCGCCTGGGGAGCTGTTTTTT. Translation gives CASSLASGLAPGELFF.